A selection of T cell receptor beta chains follows, all from one sample in a study of T cells in localized non-small cell lung cancer. Repertoires were generated with immunoSEQ multiplex PCR, while TCRdb's copy carries only in-frame clones and drops some. Of around 70,000 clones detected, around 85% appear once; the ten largest clones hold 1% to 1.5%. The specimen was peripheral blood, collected before any cancer treatment. These receptors were taken from a female donor of 60 years or more with stage I lung adenocarcinoma. CDR3s include the opening cysteine and the closing phenylalanine or tryptophan. The D gene is left open where the match is weak. Clone size is not always given. Where it is, it says once, few, many or a class for expanded clones.

CDR3 protein: CASSYDYGAGTDTQYF
CDR3 DNA: TGTGCCAGCAGCTATGACTACGGGGCGGGCACAGATACGCAGTATTTT
V gene: TRBV7-2
clone size: once
D gene: NA
J gene: TRBJ2-3

CDR3 protein: CASSLVGGGQLAADTQYF
CDR3 DNA: TGTGCCAGCAGCTTAGTTGGGGGGGGGCAATTGGCCGCAGATACGCAGTATTTT
V gene: TRBV11-2
clone size: NA
D gene: NA
J gene: TRBJ2-3

CDR3 protein: CASSSTLGPRSGNTIYF
CDR3 DNA: TGTGCCAGCAGCTCCACCCTAGGCCCAAGGTCCGGAAACACCATATATTTT
V gene: TRBV5-4
clone size: NA
D gene: NA
J gene: TRBJ1-3

CDR3 protein: CASSSAGTAQETQYF
CDR3 DNA: TGCGCCAGCAGCTCCGCGGGGACAGCCCAAGAGACCCAGTACTTC
V gene: TRBV5-1
clone size: once
D gene: NA
J gene: TRBJ2-5

CDR3 protein: CASSLGAGSSNQPQHF
CDR3 DNA: TGTGCCAGCAGCTTAGGAGCTGGGTCGAGCAATCAGCCCCAGCATTTT
V gene: TRBV7-9
clone size: few
D gene: NA
J gene: TRBJ1-5

CDR3 protein: CSGKTGGSTEAFF
CDR3 DNA: TGCAGCGGTAAAACAGGGGGTTCGACTGAAGCTTTCTTT
V gene: TRBV29-1
clone size: once
D gene: TRBD1
J gene: TRBJ1-1

CDR3 protein: CASYSTGSNTEAFF
CDR3 DNA: TGTGCCAGCTATTCAACAGGGTCCAACACTGAAGCTTTCTTT
V gene: TRBV2
clone size: NA
D gene: NA
J gene: TRBJ1-1

CDR3 protein: CASSSTGQGPSEAFF
CDR3 DNA: TGTGCCAGCAGCTCTACGGGACAGGGCCCATCCGAAGCTTTCTTT
V gene: TRBV11-3
clone size: NA
D gene: TRBD1
J gene: TRBJ1-1

CDR3 protein: CASSLDTNSPLHF
CDR3 DNA: TGTGCCAGCAGCTTAGACACGAATTCACCCCTCCACTTT
V gene: TRBV7-3
clone size: few
D gene: NA
J gene: TRBJ1-6

CDR3 protein: CSAGRNEQFF
CDR3 DNA: TGCAGTGCCGGAAGGAATGAGCAGTTCTTC
V gene: TRBV20-1
clone size: NA
D gene: NA
J gene: TRBJ2-1